These 29 T cell receptor beta chains share one sample of origin, sequenced in a study of PD-1 blockade in classical Hodgkin lymphoma (dated by TCRdb to the early 2020s). Library generation was performed with the immunoSEQ multiplex PCR assay. TCRdb retrieved this table from immuneACCESS and kept in-frame rearrangements only. Not all clones are present; in checked studies, unresolved V genes account for under half, and no reason is known for the remainder. Within this sample are 10,000 to 13,000 clones, with approximately 77% of them counted one time only. The ten largest clones represent approximately 35% of the sample. Sample time point, as interpreted from the label and publication: cycle 1 day 1 (C1D1), immediately before nivolumab initiation. All trial patients had relapsed after autologous stem cell transplantation, with cohorts A, B and C differing in prior brentuximab vedotin exposure. Material: peripheral blood mononuclear cells (PBMCs), obtained at baseline. Receptors originate from a human donor with classical Hodgkin lymphoma.

The V gene is TRBV2, the J gene TRBJ2-7; tentatively, D is TRBD1 or TRBD2 (5 bases each). Germline V gene data show CDR1 as SNHLY and CDR2 as FYNNEI. V was cut by 7 bases and J by 2 bases, with 12 bases left in between. The CDR3 sequence is 13 residues long. The CDR3 sequence: CASTRDGTYEQYV. CDR3 in DNA: TGTGCCAGCACCCGGGACGGAACCTACGAGCAGTACGTC.

In this sample, this clone turned up once. J is TRBJ2-7 and V is TRBV7-2; no firm D call. Looked up from germline, CDR1 is SGHTA and CDR2 is FQGNSA. V gave up 1 base and J gave up 4 bases, with 8 bases separating them. The CDR3 runs to 13 residues. This CDR3 is CASSLGRGYEQYV. CDR3 nucleotides: TGTGCCAGCAGCTTAGGTAGAGGATACGAGCAGTACGTC.

This clone has a handful of counts. The chain joins TRBV9 to TRBJ1-3, with D possibly matching TRBD1 (5 bases). V was clipped by 4 bases and J by 0 bases, with 11 bases between them. The V gene's germline CDR1 is SGDLS and CDR2 YYNGEE. The CDR3 sequence is 15 residues long. CDR3 coding DNA: TGTGCCAGCAGCCTACAGGTCGACTCTGGAAACACCATATATTTT. It is translated as CASSLQVDSGNTIYF.

This clone turned up a few times. V is TRBV4-1 and J is TRBJ2-1; D might be TRBD1 (6 bases). V was shortened by 5 bases and J by 4 bases, with 12 bases between the two germline ends. The CDR3 loop spans 14 amino acids. CDR1 is MGHRA and CDR2 is YSYEKL in the germline V gene. CDR3 amino acids: CASSLGQTYNEQFF. The CDR3 coding sequence is TGCGCCAGCAGCTTAGGACAGACTTACAATGAGCAGTTCTTC.

The J gene is TRBJ2-5, the V gene TRBV5-5; D gene uncertain. This CDR3 comprises 15 residues. Per germline, CDR1 SGHKS and CDR2 YYEKEE (reference sequence). Trimming cost V 2 bases and J 4 bases, with 15 bases left between them. DNA of the CDR3: TGTGCCAGCAGCTTTCGAATTCGGCTCGGAGAGACCCAGTACTTC. It translates to CASSFRIRLGETQYF.

This clone has just a few counts. J is TRBJ1-1 and V is TRBV4-2; D might be TRBD1 (6 bases). Germline V CDR1 and CDR2: LGHNA, YNFKEQ. V dropped 4 bases and J dropped 6 bases, with 12 bases sitting between them. The CDR3 contains 13 residues. CDR3 region: CASSPGGISEAFF. Here the CDR3 DNA reads TGTGCCAGCAGCCCTGGGGGCATCTCTGAAGCTTTCTTT.

CDR3 amino acids: CASSTGPNTEAFF. For the CDR3, the DNA is TGTGCCAGCAGCACGGGCCCGAACACTGAAGCTTTCTTT. The chain joins TRBV11-3 to TRBJ1-1; D unclear. This CDR3 is 13 amino acids long. Trimming removed 5 bases from V and 1 base from J, with 8 bases in between. The germline V gene has CDR1 SGHNT and CDR2 YENEEA. Drawing the rest from reference TRBV11-3 and TRBJ1-1, the complete variable domain is EAGVVQSPRYKIIEKKQPVAFWCNPISGHNTLYWYLQNLGQGPELLIRYENEEAVDDSQLPKDRFSAERLKGVDSTLKIQPAELGDSAVYLCASSTGPNTEAFFGQGTRLTVV.

V is TRBV10-3 and J is TRBJ2-7; 10 nucleotides line up with TRBD1. The germline CDR1 and CDR2 sequences are ENHRY and SYGVKD. CDR3 length: 15 residues. After removal of 1 base from V and 2 bases from J, the junction contained 2 bases not matched to a gene. The CDR3 reads CAISEFDRGPYEQYF. The CDR3 nucleotides are TGTGCCATCAGTGAGTTTGACAGGGGGCCCTACGAGCAGTACTTC.

The chain employs TRBV27 and TRBJ1-2; the D is unclear. Trimming shortened V by 3 bases and J by 0 bases, and 11 bases separated the two germline ends. The CDR3 spans 15 residues. In germline, CDR1 is MNHEY, CDR2 SMNVEV (reference sequence). CDR3: CASSFRGKANYGYTF. The CDR3 DNA is TGTGCCAGCAGTTTTCGAGGGAAAGCTAACTATGGCTACACCTTC.

The chain couples TRBV28 to TRBJ2-7, with D maybe TRBD2 (7 bases). CDR3 length: 18 residues. Germline V gene data show CDR1 as MDHEN and CDR2 as SYDVKM. V lost 4 bases to trimming and J lost 4 bases, with 26 bases between them. The CDR3 nucleotides read TGTGCCAGCAGTTCCTCGACAGGAGCCCAACCGGGGGGATACGAGCAGTACGTC. This sequence encodes CASSSSTGAQPGGYEQYV.

The chain recombines TRBV6-1 with TRBJ2-7; 14 bases align to TRBD2. The CDR3 covers 14 residues. The V and J ends lost 4 bases and 10 bases, in that order; junction bases with no gene match: 6. Per germline, CDR1 MNHNS and CDR2 SASEGT. CDR3 protein: CASSAGTSGGDQYV. In nucleotides, the CDR3 is TGTGCCAGCAGTGCCGGGACTAGCGGGGGTGACCAGTACGTC.

This chain uses TRBV6-4 with TRBJ1-2; D is uncertain. CDR1 is MRHNA, CDR2 SNTAGT, per germline. The ends were cut back, 11 bases at V and 4 bases at J, with 5 bases in the middle. The CDR3 is 9 residues long. CDR3 in amino acids: CARLYGYTF. The CDR3 DNA follows: TGTGCCCGACTCTATGGCTACACCTTC.

This clone was recorded a few times. The chain links TRBV5-6 to TRBJ2-2, with 13 positions matching TRBD2. Losses at the gene ends were 2 bases for V and 4 bases for J; bases not matched to a gene: 5. The CDR3 covers 17 residues. Germline-derived CDR1 and CDR2 are SGHDT and YYEEEE. CDR3 bases: TGTGCCAGCAGCTTCACTAGCGGGGGGGCTGGCACCGGGGAGCTGTTTTTT. Protein: CASSFTSGGAGTGELFF.

The V and J genes are TRBV28 and TRBJ1-5; D is ambiguous. Trimming left V 7 bases short and J 2 bases short, with 6 bases between. This CDR3 is built from 12 residues. The germline CDR1 and CDR2 sequences are MDHEN and SYDVKM. The CDR3 is CASKGGNQPQHF. The DNA of the CDR3 is TGTGCCAGCAAGGGTGGCAATCAGCCCCAGCATTTT.

The gene calls are TRBV7-3 and TRBJ2-1; 8 bases map to TRBD2. The CDR3 has 14 amino acids. The germline gives CDR1 SGHTA, CDR2 FQGTGA. V lost 3 bases, J lost 5 bases, and 3 bases stayed unmatched. The CDR3 spells CASSFTSGNNEQFF. CDR3 bases: TGTGCCAGCAGCTTTACTAGCGGAAACAATGAGCAGTTCTTC. The full variable domain, in which reference TRBV7-3 and TRBJ2-1 provide the parts outside the CDR3, is GAGVSQTPSNKVTEKGKYVELRCDPISGHTALYWYRQSLGQGPEFLIYFQGTGAADDSGLPNDRFFAVRPEGSVSTLKIQRTERGDSAVYLCASSFTSGNNEQFFGPGTRLTVL.

The chain recombines TRBV5-4 with TRBJ2-6; tentatively, D is TRBD1 (5 bases). CDR3 length equals 16 residues. Germline V gene data show CDR1 as SGHNT and CDR2 as YYREEE (reference sequence). V shed 4 bases and J shed 1 base, with 12 bases lying between them. DNA of the CDR3: TGTGCCAGCAGCCCGAAACAGGTTTCTGGGGCCAACGTCCTGACTTTC. Protein sequence: CASSPKQVSGANVLTF.

The table lists this clone with a count of one. The chain joins TRBV11-1 to TRBJ1-6; weak D call: TRBD1 (6 bases). Germline V CDR1 and CDR2: SGHAT, FQDESV (reference sequence). Trimming took off 5 bases at V and 4 bases at J, with 18 bases between the two ends. The CDR3 covers 17 residues. The chain's CDR3 is CASSPKPMDSYNSPLHF. The CDR3 nucleotides are TGTGCCAGCAGCCCGAAGCCCATGGACAGTTATAATTCACCCCTCCACTTT. The full variable domain, with the rest looked up from reference TRBV11-1 and TRBJ1-6, is EAEVAQSPRYKITEKSQAVAFWCDPISGHATLYWYRQILGQGPELLVQFQDESVVDDSQLPKDRFSAERLKGVDSTLKIQPAELGDSAMYLCASSPKPMDSYNSPLHFGNGTRLTVT.

The chain is built from TRBV19 and TRBJ1-1, with a weak D call TRBD1 (6 bases). Deletions cut 3 bases from V and 1 base from J, with 12 bases between. Germline CDR1 and CDR2: LNHDA and SQIVND (reference sequence). There are 15 residues in the CDR3. The chain's CDR3 is CASSIPPGENTEAFF. CDR3 sequence (DNA): TGTGCCAGTAGTATCCCGCCAGGGGAGAACACTGAAGCTTTCTTT. Variable domain in full (rest from reference TRBV19 and TRBJ1-1): DGGITQSPKYLFRKEGQNVTLSCEQNLNHDAMYWYRQDPGQGLRLIYYSQIVNDFQKGDIAEGYSVSREKKESFPLTVTSAQKNPTAFYLCASSIPPGENTEAFFGQGTRLTVV.

The chain employs TRBV29-1 and TRBJ1-1, with a possible D match to TRBD1 (6 bases). This CDR3 spans 12 amino acids. Germline lookup yields CDR1 SQVTM and CDR2 ANQGSEA. V was shortened by 6 bases and J by 6 bases, with 14 bases between the two germline ends. The CDR3 spells CSVEPGTSEAFF. CDR3 nucleotides: TGCAGCGTGGAGCCCGGGACATCTGAAGCTTTCTTT. Combining the CDR3 with reference TRBV29-1 and TRBJ1-1 gives the whole variable domain SAVISQKPSRDICQRGTSLTIQCQVDSQVTMMFWYRQQPGQSLTLIATANQGSEATYESGFVIDKFPISRPNLTFSTLTVSNMSPEDSSIYLCSVEPGTSEAFFGQGTRLTVV.

The chain links TRBV11-1 to TRBJ2-7; no reliable D call. Germline V gene data show CDR1 as SGHAT and CDR2 as FQDESV (reference sequence). The V gene lost 5 bases and the J gene lost 0 bases, with 17 bases spanning the gap. This CDR3 contains 16 residues. CDR3 in DNA: TGTGCCAGCAGCCCTCGCGCCAGGCAGCTCTCCTACGAGCAGTACTTC. Its protein product is CASSPRARQLSYEQYF.

The rearrangement links TRBV28 to TRBJ2-5, with D tentatively TRBD2 (5 bases). V lost 6 bases to trimming and J lost 5 bases, with 16 bases between them. Germline assignment: CDR1 MDHEN and CDR2 SYDVKM. The CDR3 is made up of 14 amino acids. CDR3 in amino acids: CASSRHSGVETQYF. In DNA, the CDR3 is TGTGCCAGCAGCCGCCATTCCGGGGTTGAGACCCAGTACTTC. The variable domain in full, completed from reference TRBV28 and TRBJ2-5, reads DVKVTQSSRYLVKRTGEKVFLECVQDMDHENMFWYRQDPGLGLRLIYFSYDVKMKEKGDIPEGYSVSREKKERFSLILESASTNQTSMYLCASSRHSGVETQYFGPGTRLLVL.

This clone turned up a few times. The chain employs TRBV6-5 and TRBJ1-1; D is unclear. The germline V gene encodes CDR1 MNHEY and CDR2 SVGAGI. V shed 1 base and J shed 0 bases, with 9 bases lying between them. This CDR3 spans 15 amino acids. CDR3 in DNA: TGTGCCAGCAGTTACTATGGTCGGGTGAACACTGAAGCTTTCTTT. Protein sequence: CASSYYGRVNTEAFF.

The chain joins TRBV6-5 to TRBJ1-2, with D maybe TRBD1 (5 bases). V lost 8 bases to trimming and J lost 8 bases, with 21 bases between them. CDR1 is MNHEY, CDR2 SVGAGI, per germline. The CDR3 spans 14 residues. CDR3 region: CASWGGERVGGYTF. DNA of the CDR3: TGTGCCAGCTGGGGGGGGGAGCGCGTTGGGGGCTACACCTTC.

This clone came up once. The V and J genes are TRBV18 and TRBJ1-1; TRBD1 aligns across 8 bases. J lost 3 bases, V lost 3 bases, and 3 bases had no gene match. This CDR3 region has 14 residues. The germline gives CDR1 KGHSH, CDR2 LQKENI. The CDR3, as DNA: TGTGCCAGCTCACCTCTGGACAGGGACACTGAAGCTTTCTTT. This gives the protein CASSPLDRDTEAFF.

With respect to this clone: An end of the junction does not agree with germline; a read error may underlie this. This chain links TRBV7-2 with TRBJ2-4; D unclear. The CDR3 runs to 13 residues. Germline V gives CDR1 SGHTA, CDR2 FQGNSA. The CDR3 bases are TGTGCCAGCAGCCTAGGTTGGAAAAGCATTCAGTACTTC. Translation: CASSLGWKSIQYF.

V and J are TRBV7-2 and TRBJ1-4; the match to TRBD1 covers 7 bases. The CDR3 has 14 residues. J gave up 4 bases and V 1 base, and 0 bases lay outside the gene matches. Germline V gene lookup returns CDR1 SGHTA and CDR2 FQGNSA. The CDR3 nucleotides read TGTGCCAGCAGCTTAGGACAGGGTAATGAAAAACTGTTTTTT. Encoded protein: CASSLGQGNEKLFF.

The J gene is TRBJ2-3, the V gene TRBV7-6; D unclear. The CDR3 covers 12 residues. The V end lost 3 bases, the J end lost 8 bases, and 9 bases lay between the germline ends. Germline-derived CDR1 and CDR2 are SGHVS and FNYEAQ. CDR3 in amino acids: CASSFPQSTQYF. For the CDR3, the DNA is TGTGCCAGCAGCTTCCCCCAGAGTACGCAGTATTTT. The full variable domain, its missing parts supplied by reference TRBV7-6 and TRBJ2-3, is GAGVSQSPRYKVTKRGQDVALRCDPISGHVSLYWYRQALGQGPEFLTYFNYEAQQDKSGLPNDRFSAERPEGSISTLTIQRTEQRDSAMYRCASSFPQSTQYFGPGTRLTVL.

This chain uses TRBV19 with TRBJ2-2; D remains ambiguous. Trimming pared 7 bases from V and 6 bases from J, leaving 15 bases between. Germline V gene lookup returns CDR1 LNHDA and CDR2 SQIVND (reference sequence). This CDR3 region has 14 residues. This chain's CDR3 is CASILVPPPGELFF. CDR3 nucleotides: TGTGCCAGTATTTTGGTACCTCCTCCCGGGGAGCTGTTTTTT.

V and J are TRBV6-5 and TRBJ1-6; D is ambiguous. V was cut by 7 bases and J by 0 bases, with 10 bases left in between. The length of the CDR3 is 15 residues. Looked up from germline, CDR1 is MNHEY and CDR2 is SVGAGI. For the CDR3, the DNA is TGTGCCAGCATGGCAGAGAGCTCCTATAATTCACCCCTCCACTTT. It codes for CASMAESSYNSPLHF.